This is a list of T cell receptor beta chains from one sample in a study of blood T cell repertoires in COVID-19. Sequencing used immunoSEQ multiplex PCR; TCRdb keeps in-frame clones, though not all of them. The sample holds under 200,000 clones, around four fifths seen once. Sequences were obtained from peripheral blood. These receptors came from a man aged 70 or older with active or convalescent COVID-19. The CDR3 runs from the conserved cysteine through the conserved F or W. A D gene is named only where the DNA matches it firmly. Clone size is stated in some rows and not others, as once, few, many or a class when expanded.

>NA|NA|TRBJ1-5|TRBV5-5
CASSRTGEVGQPQHF
TGTGCCAGCAGCCGGACGGGAGAGGTTGGACAGCCCCAGCATTTT
>TRBD1|NA|TRBJ2-1|TRBV10-1
CASSADRGGYNEQFF
TGCGCCAGCAGCGCGGACAGGGGGGGCTACAATGAGCAGTTCTTC
>NA|NA|TRBJ1-5|TRBV16
CASSQIAGDSNQPQHF
TGTGCCAGCAGCCAAATTGCGGGAGATAGCAATCAGCCCCAGCATTTT
>NA|NA|TRBJ2-2|TRBV20-1
CSASMQGRTGELFF
TGCAGTGCTAGTATGCAGGGGAGAACCGGGGAGCTGTTTTTT
>NA|NA|TRBJ1-4|TRBV10-2
CASSVGQSPNEKLFF
TGCGCCAGCAGTGTCGGACAGTCACCTAATGAAAAACTGTTTTTT
>TRBD1|NA|TRBJ2-6|TRBV9
CASSVALDREFSGANVLTF
TGTGCCAGCAGCGTAGCTCTGGACAGGGAGTTTTCTGGGGCCAACGTCCTGACTTTC
>NA|NA|TRBJ2-1|TRBV28
CASSPPGDGGNEQFF
TGTGCCAGCAGCCCGCCGGGAGACGGAGGAAATGAGCAGTTCTTC
>TRBD1|NA|TRBJ1-5|TRBV4-1
CASSQRDRGGQPQHF
TGCGCCAGCAGCCAAAGGGACAGGGGAGGTCAGCCCCAGCATTTT
>TRBD2|few|TRBJ2-3|TRBV5-1
CASSGTLAGGLTDTQYF
TGCGCCAGCAGCGGGACCCTAGCGGGCGGGTTGACAGATACGCAGTATTTT
>NA|NA|TRBJ2-2|TRBV5-1
CASSLPFEGEVTGELFF
TGCGCCAGCAGCTTGCCTTTCGAGGGTGAGGTCACCGGGGAGCTGTTTTTT
>TRBD1|NA|TRBJ2-7|TRBV6-6
CASSPKGQGQLTGSYEQYF
TGTGCCAGCAGTCCAAAAGGACAGGGGCAGCTTACGGGCTCCTACGAGCAGTACTTC
>TRBD1|NA|TRBJ1-1|TRBV5-5
CASSPGQGTAEAFF
TGTGCCAGCAGCCCGGGACAGGGGACGGCTGAAGCTTTCTTT
>NA|NA|TRBJ1-2|TRBV6-5
CASSYNPRGFGYTF
TGTGCCAGCAGTTATAACCCCAGAGGTTTCGGCTACACCTTC
>TRBD1|NA|TRBJ1-2|TRBV3-1/TRBV3-2
CASSPPGTGRGFGYTF
TGTGCCAGCAGCCCTCCCGGGACAGGGAGGGGTTTTGGCTACACCTTC
>NA|NA|TRBJ2-5|TRBV5-5
CASSLWTTQETQYF
TGTGCCAGCAGCCTATGGACTACCCAAGAGACCCAGTACTTC
>NA|NA|TRBJ1-2|TRBV4-1
CASSLEPGLSGYTF
TGCGCCAGCAGCCTCGAACCGGGATTAAGTGGCTACACCTTC
>TRBD1|NA|TRBJ1-6|TRBV7-9
CASIGTDFNSPLHF
TGTGCCAGCATCGGGACAGACTTTAATTCACCCCTCCACTTT
>TRBD2|NA|TRBJ2-2|TRBV2
CASSERSSGGRNLISGELFF
TGTGCCAGCAGTGAAAGGAGTAGCGGGGGGCGGAATCTAATTTCCGGGGAGCTGTTTTTT
>TRBD1|NA|TRBJ1-1|TRBV30
CAWRVRQGQAFF
TGTGCCTGGAGGGTTCGACAGGGACAAGCTTTCTTT